This T cell receptor beta chain was found in a study of blood T cell repertoires in COVID-19. Authors' data handling: Amplification of reference gene primers was used by the study to estimate nucleated cell counts. The table came from immunoSEQ multiplex PCR; TCRdb's copy has only in-frame clones and leaves some out. The D gene and trimming were derived from the DNA, and the V and J assignments and clone size from that table. The table has 300,000 to 350,000 clones, 75% to 90% seen once. J gave up 0 bases and V 3 bases, and 7 bases lay outside the gene matches. This CDR3 comprises 17 residues. CDR1 is SGHRS and CDR2 is YFSETQ in the germline V gene. Adults between roughly 18 and 100 years of age took part from 20 to 25 US areas. Clinical history reported by participants formed the basis on which cohorts were assigned. All recovered Cohort 3 donors got two negative PCRs, got clearance, or saw symptom resolution.

V and J are TRBV5-1 and TRBJ2-1; TRBD2 agrees at 9 bases. The sample comprised PBMCs or T cells enriched from blood (not recorded which). The TCR was taken from a man aged 30 to 39 who had recovered from COVID-19. The CDR3: CASSYIAGANSYNEQFF. Written as DNA, the CDR3 is TGCGCCAGCAGCTATATAGCGGGGGCGAACTCCTACAATGAGCAGTTCTTC.